Below are 22 T cell receptor beta chains sequenced from a single sample in a study of T cells in Graves' hyperthyroidism and ophthalmopathy (dated by TCRdb to between 2018 and 2021). Library prep was done by multiplex PCR. Sequenced using an Illumina HiSeq 2000. The TCR beta CDR3 regions were amplified from RNA transcripts. A first-round RT-PCR of the TCR CDR3 used the HTBI primer set with the Qiagen OneStep RT-PCR kit. The public reads were quality trimmed at Q25 with fastp and then assembled into clones with MiXCR by TCRdb, keeping productive beta chains. Every entry covers one CDR3 protein and lists the most common genes and DNA from its rows. Counted in this sample were under 130,000 distinct CDR3 sequences; over 45% of them appeared once. The top ten clones comprise approximately 25% of the sample. Sample: blood. The receptors derive from a man aged 40-55 years with Graves' hyperthyroidism.

This clonotype was seen only once. Its ends do not fully match the called genes, so a read error is possible. V and J are TRBV12-3 or TRBV12-4 and TRBJ2-1, with D possibly TRBD1 on 6 matching bases. This CDR3 is built from 14 residues. The CDR3 sequence is CASSYLGAYNEQIF. CDR3 nucleotide sequence: TGTGCCAGCAGTTACTTGGGGGCCTACAATGAACAGATCTTC.

This clonotype was counted only a few times. Without the conserved terminal phenylalanine or tryptophan, this CDR3 likely stems from a read error. The DNA is left out, because the CDR3 cannot be placed on it with certainty; the CDR3 is given as TCRdb lists it. The chain joins TRBV7-3 to TRBJ2-7; whether TRBD2, the table's D call, matches the DNA was not checked. The V gene's germline CDR1 is SGHTA and CDR2 FQGTGA. The CDR3 totals 9 residues, both ends included. The CDR3 loop reads CASRGGVLR.

This clonotype was counted ten times or more. The V call is TRBV6-5, the J call TRBJ2-3; 8 bases agree with TRBD2. This CDR3 is 15 amino acids long. Per germline, CDR1 MNHEY and CDR2 SVGAGI. J gave up 1 base and V 6 bases, and 6 bases lay outside the gene matches. The CDR3 region is CASRLTSGGTDTQYF. The DNA of the CDR3 is TGTGCCAGCAGGCTCACTAGCGGAGGCACAGATACGCAGTATTTT.

About this clonotype itself: Likely a read error: the CDR3 ends without its conserved phenylalanine or tryptophan. The J gene is TRBJ2-7, the V gene TRBV9, with 8 bases identical to TRBD2. Germline values: CDR1 SGDLS, CDR2 YYNGEE. Trimming at V came to 5 bases and at J to 5 bases, leaving 15 bases not matched to a gene. CDR3 size: 16 residues. CDR3 amino acids: CASSEYRTSSSDEQYS. The CDR3 DNA is TGTGCCAGCAGTGAATACCGGACTAGCAGTTCGGACGAGCAGTACTCC.

The V and J genes are TRBV6-5 and TRBJ1-1; TRBD1 agrees at 11 bases. Germline V gene sequence: CDR1 MNHEY, CDR2 SVGAGI. The J segment lost 0 bases and the V segment lost 4 bases, leaving 4 bases of the junction unmatched. CDR3 size: 16 residues. The CDR3 DNA sequence: TGTGCCAGCAGTTCCGGGACAGGGGGTTTGAACACTGAAGCTTTCTTT. Translated, it gives CASSSGTGGLNTEAFF.

The V call is TRBV7-2, the J call TRBJ1-3, with 7 nucleotides matching TRBD1. V was pared by 4 bases and J by 7 bases, with 4 bases of the junction left unmatched. The CDR3 runs 13 residues. Germline values: CDR1 SGHTA, CDR2 FQGNSA. Here the CDR3 DNA reads TGTGCCAGCAGCTCCGGGACAGATAACACCATATATTTT. This encodes CASSSGTDNTIYF.

This clonotype was seen repeatedly, ten times or more. The missing conserved phenylalanine or tryptophan at the end of this CDR3 makes a read error likely. The DNA is omitted, as the CDR3 cannot be located on it reliably, and the CDR3 follows TCRdb's listing. This sequence joins TRBV5-6 and TRBJ1-1; the DNA was not used to check the table's D call, TRBD1. 13 amino acids form the CDR3, both terminal residues included. The V gene's germline CDR1 is SGHDT and CDR2 YYEEEE. CDR3 amino acids: CASSLLFVQGVTM.

CDR3 nucleotide sequence: TGCAGTGCTAGGGGGGGGACGATTGAGGGCTACACCTTC. Its translation is CSARGGTIEGYTF. The chain is built from TRBV20-1 and TRBJ1-2; TRBD1 might be the D (5 bases). The CDR3 is made up of 13 amino acids. Germline V lookup: CDR1 DFQATT, CDR2 SNEGSKA (reference sequence). Trimming removed 3 bases from V and 8 bases from J, with 16 bases in between.

The chain couples TRBV6-5 to TRBJ2-7; 10 bases map to TRBD2. CDR3 size: 15 residues. V was clipped by 2 bases and J by 5 bases; unmatched bases: 6. Germline values: CDR1 MNHEY, CDR2 SVGAGI. CDR3 protein: CASSYKAGGPHEQYF. In DNA form, the CDR3 reads TGTGCCAGCAGTTACAAAGCGGGGGGGCCCCACGAGCAGTACTTC.

This clonotype was seen at least ten times. This chain connects TRBV7-9 to TRBJ1-2; TRBD1 matches at 8 bases. Germline V gives CDR1 SEHNR, CDR2 FQNEAQ (reference sequence). Germline trimming cut 4 bases from V and 1 base from J; bases unmatched to any gene: 5. The CDR3 has 15 residues. The CDR3 DNA reads TGTGCCAGCAGCTCCCCACAGGGGGATAACTATGGCTACACCTTC. Translation gives CASSSPQGDNYGYTF.

The V gene is TRBV9, the J gene TRBJ1-5; D not certain. This CDR3 contains 13 residues. Trimming took 3 bases from V and 14 from J, leaving 18 bases between them. Germline V gives CDR1 SGDLS, CDR2 YYNGEE. The CDR3 spells CASSAGPVGHEHF. CDR3 bases: TGTGCCAGCAGCGCCGGGCCTGTTGGTCATGAGCATTTT.

This clonotype was detected ten times or more. V usage is TRBV6-5 and J usage is TRBJ2-1; D might be TRBD1 or TRBD2, each matching 5 bases. CDR1 and CDR2 (germline): MNHEY, SVGAGI. V dropped 5 bases and J dropped 9 bases, with 11 bases sitting between them. This CDR3 has 12 residues. The CDR3 here is CASSGRGSEQFF. CDR3 DNA sequence: TGTGCCAGCAGTGGACGGGGCAGTGAGCAGTTCTTC.

This clonotype was seen at least ten times. The chain employs TRBV5-1 and TRBJ1-2; D remains unclear. This CDR3 has 15 residues. V lost 4 bases and J 6 bases, leaving 19 bases between the germline ends. Germline loops: CDR1 SGHRS, CDR2 YFSETQ. The CDR3 protein is CASSPALRGVDGYTF. The CDR3 bases are TGCGCCAGCAGCCCGGCTTTACGGGGAGTCGATGGCTACACCTTC.

This clonotype was detected a few times. The V gene is TRBV5-5, the J gene TRBJ1-5; 8 bases map to TRBD1. Germline V gene data show CDR1 as SGHKS and CDR2 as YYEKEE (reference sequence). Trimming removed 2 bases from V and 9 bases from J; junction bases left unmatched: 10. This CDR3 region has 15 residues. CDR3 protein: CASSFRDRWQPPQHF. The CDR3 nucleotides are TGTGCCAGCAGCTTCCGGGACAGGTGGCAACCGCCCCAGCATTTT.

Ten or more counts support this clonotype. This chain connects TRBV7-9 to TRBJ2-4, with 9 nucleotides matching TRBD1. Germline CDR1 SEHNR, CDR2 FQNEAQ (reference sequence). V lost 5 bases to trimming and J lost 7 bases; unmatched junction nucleotides: 3. This CDR3 is 13 amino acids long. The CDR3 region is CASSRGQGNIQYF. CDR3 sequence (DNA): TGTGCCAGCAGCAGGGGACAGGGCAACATTCAGTACTTC.

In DNA, the CDR3 is TGTGCCACCAGTGATTGGTATGATCAGCCCCAGCATTTT. The encoded protein is CATSDWYDQPQHF. J is TRBJ1-5 and V is TRBV24-1; D not resolved. The CDR3 loop spans 13 amino acids. V was pared by 2 bases and J by 5 bases, with 6 bases between. CDR1 KGHDR and CDR2 SFDVKD come from the germline V gene.

A word on this clonotype: A much bigger clone sits one base away, suggesting this may be a read error. The chain carries TRBV12-5 and TRBJ1-1, with 9 bases fitting TRBD1. J was trimmed by 9 bases and V by 8 bases; bases with no gene match: 10. The length of the CDR3 is 13 residues. Germline-derived CDR1 and CDR2 are LGHNT and FRNRAP. This CDR3 reads CASRTTGGYQAFF. The CDR3 DNA reads as TGTGCTAGTAGGACGACAGGGGGGTACCAAGCTTTCTTT. Based on the CDR3 plus reference TRBV12-5 and TRBJ1-1, the full variable domain is DARVTQTPRHKVTEMGQEVTMRCQPILGHNTVFWYRQTMMQGLELLAYFRNRAPLDDSGMPKDRFSAEMPDATLATLKIQPSEPRDSAVYFCASRTTGGYQAFFGQGTRLTVV.

This clonotype was seen only once. This CDR3 fails to terminate in the conserved phenylalanine or tryptophan, so it likely reflects a read error. The genes are TRBV7-2 and TRBJ1-5; D unresolved. Per the germline V gene, CDR1 is SGHTA and CDR2 is FQGNSA. V lost 5 bases, J lost 0 bases, and 8 bases lay in between. The CDR3 extends over 14 amino acids. The CDR3, as DNA: TGTGCCAGCAGCCTACCGACTAGCAATCAGCCCCAGCATCTT. It codes for CASSLPTSNQPQHL.

This clonotype has a handful of counts. A read error may explain this, as a much larger clone is one base away. The chain combines TRBV7-2 with TRBJ2-2, with 12 bases lining up with TRBD2. Germline V gene lookup returns CDR1 SGHTA and CDR2 FQGNSA. This CDR3 has 16 amino acids. Trimming removed 8 bases from V and 4 bases from J; junction bases left unmatched: 8. CDR3 coding DNA: TGTGCCAGCGGCTCCGGACTAGCGGGACCCACCGGGGAGCTGTTTTTT. Protein: CASGSGLAGPTGELFF.

This clonotype was found many times. The chain recombines TRBV29-1 with TRBJ2-3; TRBD2 agrees at 8 bases. The CDR3 consists of 18 residues. The ends lost 2 bases at V and 0 bases at J; junction bases unmatched: 13. In germline, CDR1 is SQVTM, CDR2 ANQGSEA. CDR3: CSVEHASSGLGSTDTQYF. CDR3 nucleotides: TGCAGCGTTGAACACGCATCTTCGGGACTAGGGAGCACAGATACGCAGTATTTT.

This clonotype was seen repeatedly, ten times or more. One end of the junction does not line up with germline, which may come from a read error. The CDR3 nucleotides read TGTGCCAGCAGTTTGTTCGAGTTTCATTTT. Protein sequence: CASSLFEFHF. V and J are TRBV12-3 or TRBV12-4 and TRBJ2-3, with D unclear. The CDR3 is made up of 10 amino acids.

Concerning this clonotype itself: This clone may be a read error of a much larger clone one base away. The chain joins TRBV20-1 to TRBJ2-1, with 7 bases that match TRBD2. CDR1 DFQATT and CDR2 SNEGSKA come from the germline V gene (reference sequence). The CDR3 has 17 residues. The CDR3 DNA sequence: TGCAGTGCTAGGGGGGTTAGCGGGTGGAACTCCTACAATGTGCAGTTCTTC. Residues: CSARGVSGWNSYNVQFF.